The next 32 T cell receptor beta chains were all read from a single sample in a study of patients and donors after allogeneic stem cell transplantation. TCRdb re-called the RT-PCR reads with MiXCR, one entry per CDR3 protein. Counted here are about 72,000 distinct CDR3 sequences, 26% occurring once; the ten biggest clones make up around a quarter. The sequenced material came from blood, either unsorted or a sorted T cell fraction (not recorded which). These receptors all stem from a human donor who was either an allogeneic HSCT recipient or a stem cell or donor lymphocyte infusion donor (not recorded which). It is not recorded whose cells these are; they may come from a transplant donor.

This clonotype was recorded a few times. V and J are TRBV7-9 and TRBJ2-7; 8 nucleotides line up with TRBD1. The CDR3 runs to 19 residues. The V gene end was trimmed by 5 bases and the J gene end by 0 bases; junction bases not matched to a gene: 18. CDR1 and CDR2 (germline): SEHNR, FQNEAQ (reference sequence). CDR3 nucleotides: TGTGCCAGCAGCCCCTGGACAGGGCCTTTCCACCCTTCCTCCTACGAGCAGTACTTC. Amino acid sequence: CASSPWTGPFHPSSYEQYF. The full variable domain, its missing parts supplied by reference TRBV7-9 and TRBJ2-7, is DTGVSQNPRHKITKRGQNVTFRCDPISEHNRLYWYRQTLGQGPEFLTYFQNEAQLEKSRLLSDRFSAERPKGSFSTLEIQRTEQGDSAMYLCASSPWTGPFHPSSYEQYFGPGTRLTVT.

This clonotype was detected only a few times. The chain is built from TRBV4-1 and TRBJ2-1; 9 nucleotides agree with TRBD2. The trim removed 1 base at V and 6 bases at J, leaving 4 bases unmatched. Germline-derived CDR1 and CDR2 are MGHRA and YSYEKL. The CDR3 sequence is 15 residues long. The CDR3 bases are TGCGCCAGCAGCCAAGTGGGCGGGAGGGCCAATGAGCAGTTCTTC. Its protein is CASSQVGGRANEQFF.

A note on this clonotype: One end of the junction does not line up with germline, which may come from a read error. The chain links TRBV3-1 to TRBJ1-6, with unresolved D. CDR3 length: 14 residues. Germline CDR1 is LGHDT and CDR2 is YNNKEL (reference sequence). CDR3 coding DNA: TGTGCCAACAGCCAAGACGGCTATAATTCACCCCTCCACTTT. It translates to CANSQDGYNSPLHF.

In this sample, this clonotype turned up a few times. The chain couples TRBV5-1 to TRBJ2-3, with a tentative D call TRBD1 (5 bases). Trimming removed 1 base from V and 4 bases from J, with 10 bases in between. CDR1 and CDR2 (germline): SGHRS, YFSETQ. The CDR3 is 14 amino acids. The CDR3 DNA reads TGCGCCAGCAGCTTGATAACAGGTGCAGATACGCAGTATTTT. It translates to CASSLITGADTQYF.

The chain is built from TRBV4-3 and TRBJ1-2, with D unclear. Germline CDR1 reads LGHNA; CDR2 reads YSLEER. There are 16 residues in the CDR3. V lost 2 bases and J 3 bases, leaving 16 bases between the germline ends. This chain's CDR3 is CASSQLVLGHHYGYTF. As DNA, the CDR3 is TGCGCCAGCAGCCAATTAGTCCTGGGTCATCACTATGGCTACACCTTC.

The chain links TRBV18 to TRBJ1-5; D is undetermined. This CDR3 has 14 amino acids. V gave up 6 bases and J gave up 0 bases, with 9 bases separating them. Germline lookup yields CDR1 KGHSH and CDR2 LQKENI. The CDR3 loop reads CASSAVNSNQPQHF. The CDR3 coding sequence is TGTGCCAGCTCCGCAGTTAATAGCAATCAGCCCCAGCATTTT.

With respect to this clonotype: This sequence may be a read error, since a much larger clone differs from it by one base. The CDR3 end shows no conserved phenylalanine or tryptophan, and so a read error is likely. V is TRBV24-1 and J is TRBJ1-5, with D tentatively TRBD1 (5 bases). V was pared by 4 bases and J by 8 bases, with 14 bases between. The germline V gene has CDR1 KGHDR and CDR2 SFDVKD. CDR3 length equals 14 residues. CDR3 in amino acids: CATSEGTAVEPQHL. CDR3 nucleotide sequence: TGTGCCACCAGTGAAGGGACCGCGGTTGAGCCCCAGCATTTA.

This clonotype occurred a few times. The genes are TRBV5-1 and TRBJ1-2; no definite D call. The V and J ends lost 0 bases and 0 bases respectively, with 6 bases between them. From germline, CDR1 is SGHRS and CDR2 YFSETQ. The CDR3 is 14 residues long. This CDR3 is CASSLDLANYGYTF. The CDR3 nucleotides read TGCGCCAGCAGCTTGGATTTGGCTAACTATGGCTACACCTTC.

This sequence joins TRBV20-1 and TRBJ2-2, with a weak D call TRBD1 (6 bases). V lost 5 bases, J lost 8 bases, and 15 bases lay in between. This CDR3 region has 13 residues. Germline V CDR1 and CDR2: DFQATT, SNEGSKA (reference sequence). CDR3 loop: CSASDRIKGELFF. The CDR3 nucleotides are TGCAGTGCTTCCGACAGGATCAAAGGGGAGCTGTTTTTT.

The chain links TRBV7-9 to TRBJ1-2; TRBD1 is a possible D gene (5 bases). Trimming left V 7 bases short and J 2 bases short, with 20 bases between. CDR1 SEHNR and CDR2 FQNEAQ come from the germline V gene (reference sequence). The CDR3 has 16 amino acids. DNA for the CDR3: TGTGCCAGCACCCCAAGGGCGTCACCAGGGAACTATGGCTACACCTTC. Protein: CASTPRASPGNYGYTF.

This clonotype was observed a handful of times. The chain combines TRBV12-3 or TRBV12-4 with TRBJ2-1, with 10 bases identical to TRBD2. There are 14 residues in the CDR3. After removal of 7 bases from V and 6 bases from J, the junction contained 6 bases not matched to a gene. The CDR3 loop is CASKLAGAGNEQFF. CDR3 DNA sequence: TGTGCCAGCAAGCTAGCGGGAGCGGGCAATGAGCAGTTCTTC.

The gene calls are TRBV11-2 and TRBJ1-4, with D uncertain. This CDR3 has 14 amino acids. The V gene's germline CDR1 is SGHAT and CDR2 FQNNGV. With 5 bases removed from V and 8 bases from J, the gap between germline ends came to 15 bases. The CDR3 DNA follows: TGTGCCAGCAGCACATACCGGGGTGTCGAAAAACTGTTTTTT. Amino acid sequence: CASSTYRGVEKLFF.

This chain connects TRBV20-1 to TRBJ1-2; 8 nucleotides align to TRBD1. The CDR3 sequence is 15 residues long. The germline V gene encodes CDR1 DFQATT and CDR2 SNEGSKA (reference sequence). V lost 5 bases to trimming and J lost 5 bases; unmatched junction nucleotides: 13. The CDR3 bases are TGCAGTGCTCAACGTAGGACAGGGATTATATATGGCTACACCTTC. It is translated as CSAQRRTGIIYGYTF.

V and J are TRBV21-1 and TRBJ2-2; whether TRBD1, the table's D call, matches the DNA was not checked. TRBV21-1 is shown as a pseudogene. CDR3 length: 20 residues. The CDR3 nucleotides read TGTGCCAGCAGCAAAGCCGGATTAGGAGGGGGTGCCGACAACACCGGGGAGCTGTTTTTT. Protein: CASSKAGLGGGADNTGELFF.

The chain is built from TRBV12-3 or TRBV12-4 and TRBJ1-2; 8 bases align to TRBD1. The CDR3 is 13 residues long. The J segment lost 6 bases and the V segment lost 11 bases, leaving 11 bases of the junction unmatched. CDR3: CAAQDRVLDGYTF. Written as DNA, the CDR3 is TGTGCCGCCCAGGACAGGGTGTTAGATGGCTACACCTTC.

The J gene is TRBJ2-3, the V gene TRBV10-3, with 8 positions matching TRBD1. This CDR3 spans 14 amino acids. Looked up from germline, CDR1 is ENHRY and CDR2 is SYGVKD. After removal of 6 bases from V and 2 bases from J, the junction contained 4 bases not matched to a gene. The CDR3 nucleotides are TGTGCCATCAGCAAGGACAGGGCCACAGATACGCAGTATTTT. It encodes CAISKDRATDTQYF.

This sequence joins TRBV12-3 or TRBV12-4 and TRBJ2-5, with 14 bases fitting TRBD2. CDR3 length equals 16 residues. The ends lost 7 bases at V and 7 bases at J; junction bases unmatched: 11. The CDR3 sequence is CASTRTSGGPLRTQYF. As DNA, the CDR3 is TGTGCCAGCACCAGGACTAGCGGGGGGCCGCTGAGGACCCAGTACTTC.

The gene calls are TRBV9 and TRBJ2-2; the match to TRBD2 covers 8 bases. Germline CDR1 is SGDLS and CDR2 is YYNGEE. The V segment lost 3 bases and the J segment 4 bases; nucleotides outside the gene matches: 11. The CDR3 spans 17 residues. This CDR3 reads CASSDPTSASTTGELFF. The CDR3 coding sequence is TGTGCCAGCAGCGACCCGACTAGCGCCTCGACCACCGGGGAGCTGTTTTTT.

The J gene is TRBJ2-7, the V gene TRBV6-1; possibly TRBD2 for D (5 bases). Trimming pared 1 base from V and 0 bases from J, leaving 10 bases between. Germline assignment: CDR1 MNHNS and CDR2 SASEGT. CDR3 length: 15 amino acids. The CDR3 region is CASSEEPGSSYEQYF. The CDR3 bases are TGTGCCAGCAGTGAAGAGCCGGGGAGCTCCTACGAGCAGTACTTC.

This clonotype was observed a few times. V and J are TRBV10-3 and TRBJ2-7, with 11 bases fitting TRBD1. Germline V gene data show CDR1 as ENHRY and CDR2 as SYGVKD. After removal of 4 bases from V and 3 bases from J, the junction contained 8 bases not matched to a gene. There are 16 residues in the CDR3. The CDR3 DNA reads TGTGCCATCAGTGCCTTAGTGGGGACAGGGGGCTACGAGCAGTACTTC. It translates to CAISALVGTGGYEQYF.

This clonotype has just a few counts. This chain connects TRBV28 to TRBJ1-2; D gene uncertain. The V end was cut by 4 bases, the J end by 4 bases, with 10 bases between. Per germline, CDR1 MDHEN and CDR2 SYDVKM. CDR3 length: 13 residues. The CDR3 protein is CASSSLAGYGYTF. For the CDR3, the DNA is TGTGCCAGCAGTTCCCTGGCCGGCTATGGCTACACCTTC.

About this clonotype: A read error may produce the germline difference seen at one junction end. The chain joins TRBV3-1 to TRBJ2-5; the match to TRBD1 covers 7 bases. The CDR3 has 15 residues. Germline V gene lookup returns CDR1 LGHDT and CDR2 YNNKEL (reference sequence). The CDR3 DNA reads TGTACCAGCAGCGAAGGAAAACAGGGGCCCGGGACCCAGTACTTC. This codes for CTSSEGKQGPGTQYF.

This clonotype has only a few counts. The genes are TRBV10-3 and TRBJ1-5; 8 bases fit TRBD1. CDR3 size: 15 residues. Germline V gene lookup returns CDR1 ENHRY and CDR2 SYGVKD. V was pared by 4 bases and J by 1 base, with 3 bases of the junction left unmatched. The CDR3 here is CAISGTGQSNQPQHF. In DNA, the CDR3 is TGTGCCATCAGTGGGACAGGGCAGAGCAATCAGCCCCAGCATTTT.

This clonotype came up a few times. The chain has TRBV6-2 or TRBV6-3 and TRBJ1-2, with a possible D match to TRBD1 (6 bases). Per the germline V gene, CDR1 is MNHEY and CDR2 is SVGEGT. With 7 bases removed from V and 3 bases from J, the gap between germline ends came to 12 bases. The CDR3 extends over 13 amino acids. The CDR3 coding sequence is TGTGCCAGCATGGCGGCAGGGGACTATGGCTACACCTTC. It yields the protein CASMAAGDYGYTF.

The V call is TRBV14, the J call TRBJ1-6, with TRBD1 matching over 10 bases. The ends lost 4 bases at V and 8 bases at J; junction bases unmatched: 8. Per the germline V gene, CDR1 is SGHDN and CDR2 is FVKESK. This CDR3 spans 16 amino acids. CDR3 in amino acids: CASSLTGTGAHSPLHF. The DNA of the CDR3 is TGTGCCAGCAGCCTTACCGGGACAGGGGCGCATTCACCCCTCCACTTT.

The V and J genes are TRBV5-1 and TRBJ2-7; 9 bases are shared with TRBD2. V shed 0 bases and J 4 bases; nucleotides not matched to a gene: 14. The CDR3 runs 18 residues. Germline values: CDR1 SGHRS, CDR2 YFSETQ. The CDR3 DNA sequence: TGCGCCAGCAGCTTGGCCGGGTGGGAGACTAGCGGCTTATACGAGCAGTACTTC. Translated: CASSLAGWETSGLYEQYF.

The chain couples TRBV20-1 to TRBJ2-1; 14 bases match TRBD2. Germline V CDR1 and CDR2: DFQATT, SNEGSKA (reference sequence). V was pared by 1 base and J by 9 bases, with 8 bases of the junction left unmatched. The CDR3 totals 16 residues. CDR3 sequence reads: CSARALGLAGVFEQFF. CDR3 DNA: TGCAGTGCTAGAGCATTGGGACTAGCGGGAGTTTTTGAGCAGTTCTTC.

The rearrangement uses TRBV5-1 and TRBJ1-1; TRBD1 might be the D (5 bases). V was shortened by 5 bases and J by 1 base, with 9 bases between the two germline ends. Looked up from germline, CDR1 is SGHRS and CDR2 is YFSETQ. The CDR3 loop spans 13 amino acids. The CDR3 nucleotides are TGCGCCAGCAGTGGGGGGACGAACACTGAAGCTTTCTTT. Translating it yields CASSGGTNTEAFF.

V is TRBV3-1 and J is TRBJ1-4; TRBD1 is a possible D gene (5 bases). CDR1 is LGHDT, CDR2 YNNKEL, per germline (reference sequence). The CDR3 has 13 residues. V was trimmed by 4 bases and J by 7 bases, leaving 10 bases between them. Written as DNA, the CDR3 is TGTGCCAGCAGCCCACGGGGCTCTGAAAAACTGTTTTTT. This translates into CASSPRGSEKLFF.

Of note for this clonotype: One end of the junction does not line up with germline, which may come from a read error. V and J are TRBV20-1 and TRBJ1-1, with 7 bases identical to TRBD1. Germline values: CDR1 DFQATT, CDR2 SNEGSKA (reference sequence). The CDR3 has 14 amino acids. The CDR3 reads CSASQGQMNTEASF. Here the CDR3 DNA reads TGCAGTGCTAGTCAGGGACAGATGAACACTGAAGCTTCCTTT.

This clonotype was seen a few times. CDR3 in amino acids: CASTVTSGNTEAFF. The CDR3 nucleotides read TGCGCCAGCACCGTAACATCAGGGAACACTGAAGCTTTCTTT. The V call is TRBV5-1, the J call TRBJ1-1; D unclear. The CDR3 is 14 residues long. Looked up from germline, CDR1 is SGHRS and CDR2 is YFSETQ. The V end lost 6 bases, the J end lost 1 base, and 13 bases lay between the germline ends.

The chain has TRBV4-3 and TRBJ2-7; tentative D call: TRBD1 (5 bases). Germline V gene sequence: CDR1 LGHNA, CDR2 YSLEER. V was trimmed by 2 bases and J by 5 bases, leaving 13 bases between them. The CDR3 is 14 residues long. CDR3 sequence reads: CASSQWFAGNEQYF. CDR3 DNA sequence: TGCGCCAGCAGCCAATGGTTCGCAGGGAACGAGCAGTACTTC.